This T cell receptor (beta chain) appears in the sequencing data of a study of T cell responses to AZD1222 COVID-19 vaccine. On this clone: Its cognate antigen is unknown.

Method: immunoSEQ multiplex PCR; TCRdb's copy keeps in-frame clones and lacks some. The repertoire holds fewer than 70,000 clones, with roughly 89% as singletons. Pooled together were second doses at about 4 or about 12 weeks. Findings of the study overall: White British ancestry dominated among donors, who included more females, and clonal diversity was possibly underestimated. Repertoires were sampled only after the peak T cell response. Dominant at 160-218 and 743-854, vaccine-associated CD4 TCRs also spanned spike.

This TCR derives from an adult who received the AZD1222 COVID-19 vaccine. Sequenced material: peripheral blood, taken 28 days after the second AZD1222 dose.

CDR3 DNA sequence: TGTGCCAGCAGTTGGCGCGGGCACTACCAAGAGACCCAGTACTTC. Its protein is CASSWRGHYQETQYF. The chain carries TRBV6-2 or TRBV6-3 and TRBJ2-5, with D maybe TRBD2 (5 bases). This CDR3 region has 15 residues. Trimming pared 4 bases from V and 0 bases from J, leaving 12 bases between. Germline loops: CDR1 MNHEY, CDR2 SVGEGT.